One sample yielded the 2 T cell receptor beta chains listed below, sequenced in a study of cytomegalovirus exposure and HLA in healthy donors. Profiled with immunoSEQ multiplex PCR; TCRdb holds only in-frame clones, not every one. The sample consists of about 56,000 clones, more than 80% of them appearing once. What was sequenced was PBMCs. These receptors originate from a man in his late teens or twenties in good health and CMV-seronegative.

The gene calls are TRBV4-1 and TRBJ1-4; D not certain. The CDR3 is 15 amino acids. Trimming removed 0 bases from V and 2 bases from J, with 7 bases in between. Germline V lookup: CDR1 MGHRA, CDR2 YSYEKL. Written as DNA, the CDR3 is TGCGCCAGCAGCCAAGATGAGGGCACTAATGAAAAACTGTTTTTT. Translating it yields CASSQDEGTNEKLFF.

This sequence joins TRBV18 and TRBJ1-1; D may be TRBD1 (5 bases). The V end was cut by 3 bases, the J end by 1 base, with 6 bases between. Germline CDR1 and CDR2: KGHSH and LQKENI. The CDR3 extends over 13 amino acids. CDR3 sequence reads: CASSPGQNTEAFF. CDR3 coding DNA: TGTGCCAGCTCACCCGGACAGAACACTGAAGCTTTCTTT. The full variable domain, rest sourced from reference TRBV18 and TRBJ1-1, is NAGVMQNPRHLVRRRGQEARLRCSPMKGHSHVYWYRQLPEEGLKFMVYLQKENIIDESGMPKERFSAEFPKEGPSILRIQQVVRGDSAAYFCASSPGQNTEAFFGQGTRLTVV.